The subject of this entry is one T cell receptor beta chain. The antigen is not known. Trimming removed 0 bases at V and 6 bases at J, with 9 bases between. Germline V CDR1 and CDR2: SGHRS, YFSETQ. CDR3 length equals 13 residues. The data were obtained in a study of T cell responses to AZD1222 COVID-19 vaccine. Study observations and caveats: Baseline seropositivity characterized only a handful of AZD1222 recipients. Distributed over spike, vaccine-associated CD4 TCRs predominated at 160-218 and 743-854. The donor cohort was predominantly white British with a female majority, and clonal diversity may have been underestimated.

TCRdb's table, derived via immunoSEQ multiplex PCR, lists solely in-frame clones and lacks some. The sample shows fewer than 300,000 clones, 90% to 95% of them seen only once. The chain uses TRBV5-1 and TRBJ1-2; D gene ambiguous. The clonotype originates from an adult in good health. Source: peripheral blood, taken on day 0 of AZD1222 vaccination. CDR3 nucleotide sequence: TGCGCCAGCAGCTTGGGGGGAGCCGATGGCTACACCTTC. This sequence encodes CASSLGGADGYTF. Together with reference TRBV5-1 and TRBJ1-2, the CDR3 gives the full variable domain: KAGVTQTPRYLIKTRGQQVTLSCSPISGHRSVSWYQQTPGQGLQFLFEYFSETQRNKGNFPGRFSGRQFSNSRSEMNVSTLELGDSALYLCASSLGGADGYTFGSGTRLTVV.